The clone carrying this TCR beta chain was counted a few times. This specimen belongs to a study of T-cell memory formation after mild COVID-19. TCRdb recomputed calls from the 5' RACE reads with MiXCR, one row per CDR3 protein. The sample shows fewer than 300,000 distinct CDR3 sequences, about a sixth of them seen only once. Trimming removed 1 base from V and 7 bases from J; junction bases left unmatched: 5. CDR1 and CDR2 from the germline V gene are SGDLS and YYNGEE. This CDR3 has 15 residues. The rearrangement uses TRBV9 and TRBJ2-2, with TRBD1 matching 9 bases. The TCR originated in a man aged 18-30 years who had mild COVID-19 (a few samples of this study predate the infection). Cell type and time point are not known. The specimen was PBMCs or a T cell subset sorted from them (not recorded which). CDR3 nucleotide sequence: TGTGCCAGCAGCGTAACCGGGACAGGGTTCGGGGAGCTGTTTTTT. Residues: CASSVTGTGFGELFF.